This T cell receptor beta chain was profiled in a study of T cells in Graves' hyperthyroidism and ophthalmopathy. General study findings and limits: From stable hyperthyroidism, ophthalmopathy was set apart by a 13 V-J model.

The CDR3 has 13 amino acids. V lost 5 bases to trimming and J lost 16 bases, with 18 bases between them. The germline V gene encodes CDR1 MNHEY and CDR2 SVGEGT. This clonotype was picked up one time. Its specificity is unknown. Amplification of TCR beta CDR3 regions was performed using RNA transcripts as template. Using the HTBI primer set, a first-round RT-PCR was run on the TCR CDR3. Using its own MiXCR run on the multiplex PCR reads, TCRdb lists one record per CDR3 protein. The sample lists around 340,000 distinct CDR3 sequences; about a sixth were seen once. This sample holds PBMCs from roughly 10 ml fresh peripheral blood.

The origin of this receptor is a middle-aged woman with Graves' ophthalmopathy. The chain uses TRBV6-2 or TRBV6-3 and TRBJ1-6; D unresolved. The source material was blood. Written as DNA, the CDR3 is TGTGCCAGCAGTAACTTACAAGGAACCCCTCTCCACTTT. Its translation is CASSNLQGTPLHF.